This T cell receptor (beta chain) stems from a study of T cells in Graves' hyperthyroidism and ophthalmopathy. The CDR3 is 14 residues long. V lost 3 bases and J 5 bases, leaving 13 bases between the germline ends. Germline V gene sequence: CDR1 MDHEN, CDR2 SYDVKM. This clonotype was detected many times. Amplified TCR beta CDR3 regions derived from RNA transcripts. The TCR CDR3 first-round RT-PCR relied on the HTBI primer set. TCRdb redid the calling of the multiplex PCR reads with MiXCR, one entry per CDR3 protein. The sample consists of about 130,000 distinct CDR3 sequences, approximately 20% of them appearing once.

This sequence was found in a woman in her fifties or sixties with Graves' hyperthyroidism that later progressed to Graves' ophthalmopathy. The sample taken for sequencing was blood. This rearrangement joins TRBV28 to TRBJ1-1; D is perhaps TRBD1 (6 bases). CDR3 residues: CASSLRQRGTEAFF. CDR3 bases: TGTGCCAGCAGTTTGCGACAGAGGGGGACTGAAGCTTTCTTT. The full variable domain, in which reference TRBV28 and TRBJ1-1 provide the parts outside the CDR3, is DVKVTQSSRYLVKRTGEKVFLECVQDMDHENMFWYRQDPGLGLRLIYFSYDVKMKEKGDIPEGYSVSREKKERFSLILESASTNQTSMYLCASSLRQRGTEAFFGQGTRLTVV.